This TCR beta chain was found in a study of cytomegalovirus exposure and HLA in healthy donors (TCRdb year 2017). For the wider study: An earlier analysis of approximately 590 of the donors reported about 250 Gb of sequence data and 100 million to 140 million unique TCR beta sequences from roughly 200 million T cells. The study aimed to test whether signatures of past pathogen exposure could be identified by cataloging public T cell receptors. Every repertoire in the discovery cohort had been generated on one and the same sequencing platform. Donor age, sex, ethnicity and CMV serostatus were collected together with the repertoire data. To predict cytomegalovirus infection status, the study combined high-throughput TCR immunosequencing, statistical association of individual TCRs with disease status, and machine learning. Because of strong linkage in the cohort, roughly five DR-DQ haplotypes were treated as single units for association and clustering. Among over 350 genotyped donors of the cohort, an average of about 240,000 unique TCR beta nucleotide sequences were sequenced per donor, roughly 20% of them non-productive. The number of donors typed differed by locus, with roughly 620-630 for A, B, C, DRB1 and DQB1, about 500 for DQA1, 600 to 610 for DPA1, and under 490 for DPB1. Both class I and class II loci were covered by HLA typing, at four-digit resolution. A later analysis re-analyzed previously published TCR beta repertoires from about 600 donors and added high-resolution HLA genotyping to study TCR occurrence patterns. The study used immunosequencing to profile the T cell repertoires of 666 subjects and linked those repertoires to cytomegalovirus serostatus. About 300 gigabases of sequencing data and around 87 million unique TCR sequences were included in an early release covering roughly 600 HLA-typed donors. The genetic ancestry cluster associated with self-reported Caucasian donors included around four fifths of the 350 to 500 genotyped donors. In addition to the first cohort of 666 subjects, a separate validation cohort of 120 different subjects was used. A later genetic analysis took genome-wide SNP genotypes for about 65% of the roughly 670 donors and used that subset as a discovery cohort. The later analysis used no new phenotypic data to find candidate immune exposures, relying instead on TCR beta sequences and their occurrence across donors. An earlier analysis of 587 of the donors applied high-throughput TCR beta sequencing to assess whether each TCR beta V gene segment acted as functional or pseudogenic. Overall results and qualifications from the work: In this cohort, only TCR beta chains were sequenced, and detectable features were limited by the absence of alpha or paired-chain data. While some public TCRs were present in many individuals, most TCR sequences turned up only very rarely across donors. According to the authors, the approach could potentially be generalized to other disease states and immunological phenotypes. A later analysis found that most CMV-associated TCR beta chains appeared HLA-restricted, with HLA associations seemingly driven largely by CMV exposure. In vitro tests confirmed that a few of the cytomegalovirus-associated TCR beta chains recognize cytomegalovirus antigens. Some IMGT-functional V segments, including TRBV6-2 and TRBV6-3, could not be distinguished by the 87-base-pair reads and were therefore excluded. Broadly in line with IMGT annotations, most TCR beta V segments showed up in productive rearrangements about 87% or about 30% of the time in an earlier analysis of 450 to 600 of the donors. In a later analysis, several top co-occurrence clusters were reported to appear linked to parvovirus B19, influenza, CMV and Epstein-Barr virus. When HLA alleles, especially DR and DQ, strongly co-occurred, attributing TCR associations to individual alleles was difficult. A later analysis found that HLA-associated TCR beta chains were more clonally expanded and had lower generation probabilities than equally common non-associated chains. Presence/absence analyses assumed roughly uniform sequencing depth across donors, an assumption that may not hold. Because counts were too low, roughly 17 rarely observed V segments, including chromosome 9 orphons, were left out of the earlier analysis of approximately 500 of the donors. An association between a missense DCLRE1C variant and V-gene and J-gene trimming of TCR beta chains was found in a later genetic analysis and replicated in an independent cohort. According to a later genetic analysis, donors in an Asian-associated ancestry cluster had fewer N-insertions in productive TCRs than the roughly 670-donor mean. A total of fewer than 200 TCR beta chains were listed by the study as associated with cytomegalovirus. For the cohort, immune exposure information was limited to CMV serostatus. Linkage disequilibrium might explain the correlated functional status among segregating V segments, but an unknown experimental factor could not be excluded. At a false discovery rate of 0.05, a later analysis linked under 20,000 TCR beta sequences to specific HLA alleles. Cytomegalovirus status was reported to be diagnosed by the classifier with high specificity and sensitivity in both the original and validation cohorts. In a later analysis, TCR association rates were found to vary across HLA loci, with the most associated TCRs seen for DRB1 alleles and the fewest for HLA-C alleles. A further reported finding was that TCR beta sequences accurately predicted the HLA-A and HLA-B alleles for most subjects in the first cohort. Because some donors lacked HLA typing at each locus, the association tests relied only on the typed subset. A cluster of highly shared sequence variants was judged likely to represent a technical artifact of the sequencing pipeline.

This clone was recorded only once. The antigen it recognizes is unknown. It has no much larger one-base neighbor in the sample; base qualities were not kept. The germline V gene (reference sequence) yields MNHNY for CDR1 and SVGAGI for CDR2. The V end gives up 6 bases and the J end 3 bases, leaving 13 bases in the junction not matched to a gene. From cysteine to phenylalanine, the CDR3 is 16 amino acids long. The read is trimmed to its CDR3 DNA, 48 bases read in frame from base 1. The protocol used for the library was the immunoSEQ multiplex PCR assay. The multiplex PCR relied on a mix of 60 forward primers for TCR Vbeta segments and 13 reverse primers for TCR Jbeta segments. Amplification of the CDR3 region of rearranged TCR beta genes was performed with a multiplex PCR assay on genomic DNA. The amplified TCR beta libraries were sequenced on the Illumina HiSeq System as 87-base-pair reads. Under the source paper's analysis protocol: Across the 500 to 750 repertoires, a later analysis counted some 81 million unique TCR beta chains, approximately 10 million of which were shared by at least two donors. Raw reads were error-corrected and collapsed into unique sequences with a nearest-neighbor algorithm that merged closely related sequences to remove PCR and sequencing errors. Alignment of CDR3 sequences to IMGT reference sequences was used to assign V, D and J gene segments. Each retained sequence needed at least a six-nucleotide match to both a V gene segment and a J gene segment. Rearrangements were called productive when the CDR3 lacked stop codons and stayed in frame with V and J; all others were non-productive. CDR3 was defined according to IMGT convention as the region running from the second conserved V-encoded cysteine to the conserved J-encoded phenylalanine. Sequences without an unambiguous match to a single V gene segment were excluded from the earlier analysis of about 600 of the donors. In an earlier analysis of some 590 of the donors, V segments were called functional above 56.7% productive rearrangements and were called segregating when the between-donor standard deviation exceeded 5%. To diagnose cytomegalovirus status from the catalog of TCR beta chain sequences, a statistical classification framework was built. A later analysis assigned V and J genes by comparing TCR nucleotide sequences with IMGT/GENE-DB human TR gene sequences. Using the TCRdist pipeline, a later analysis assigned CDR3 sequences along with most-parsimonious VDJ recombination scenarios. A later analysis defined each TCR beta chain by its CDR3 amino acid sequence plus V-gene family, and excluded reads lacking a unique V-gene family. In a later analysis, 450 to 600 highly shared, low-generation-probability nucleotide sequences were removed to address suspected cross-contamination and a sequencing artifact. In a later analysis, a clonal expansion index was calculated for each public chain from normalized within-repertoire ranks of inferred template counts. Generation probabilities in a later analysis came from a VDJ recombination model fitted to out-of-frame rearrangements, and those results were checked against IGoR. In a later analysis, TCR-TCR, TCR-HLA and TCR-CMV co-occurrence was scored with hypergeometric tests, and a repertoire-size bias correction was applied to TCR pairs. A later analysis estimated false discovery rates by permuting HLA or CMV assignments 20 times. In a later analysis, co-occurring TCRs were grouped with DBSCAN, and TCRdist sequence similarity was added when clustering was performed within HLA-allele-positive subsets. Repertoires with fewer than 30,000 or more than 120,000 public chains, plus five repertoires with anomalous nucleotide sharing, were excluded from co-occurrence clustering. TCRdb limited this immuneACCESS table to in-frame rearrangements with V and J called. A share of clones is missing; checked studies link under half to unresolved V genes, and the rest is unexplained. The V and J calls and clone size were taken over from that table, and D and trimming were inferred from the DNA. The sample table contains some 120,000 clones; only one count was recorded for 77% of them. In total, the top ten clones hold less than 4% of the sample.

The cohort was made up of 666 healthy bone marrow donors. At the time of sampling, every cohort member was nominally healthy, though immune exposures that went unrecorded were likely present. CMV serostatus was positive for 289 and negative for about half of the roughly 700 cohort members, and was not recorded for this donor. Every donor gave a peripheral blood sample, and the peripheral blood mononuclear cells from that sample were used for TCR beta sequencing. Genomic DNA extraction from the blood cell samples was performed with the Qiagen DNeasy Blood Extraction Kit. This clonotype was sampled from a human donor in good health. The receptor chain draws on TRBV6-6 and TRBJ2-7, with 8 bases in between that match TRBD1. Sequencing used PBMCs. The CDR3 protein is CASSQGQALLGYEQYF. The DNA sequence is as follows: TGTGCCAGCAGCCAGGGACAGGCCCTGCTGGGCTACGAGCAGTACTTC.